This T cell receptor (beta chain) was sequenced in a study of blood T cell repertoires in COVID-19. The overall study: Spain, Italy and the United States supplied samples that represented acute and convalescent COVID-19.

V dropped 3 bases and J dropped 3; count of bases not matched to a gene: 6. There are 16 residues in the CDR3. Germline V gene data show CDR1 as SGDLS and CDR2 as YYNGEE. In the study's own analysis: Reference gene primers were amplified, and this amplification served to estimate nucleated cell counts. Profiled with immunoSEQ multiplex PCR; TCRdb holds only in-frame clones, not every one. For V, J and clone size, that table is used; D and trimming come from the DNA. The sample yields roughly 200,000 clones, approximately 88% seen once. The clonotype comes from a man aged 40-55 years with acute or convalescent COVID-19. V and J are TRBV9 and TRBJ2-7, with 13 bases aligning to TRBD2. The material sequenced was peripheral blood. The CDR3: CASSAGLAGDIYEQYF. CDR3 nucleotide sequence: TGTGCCAGCAGCGCCGGACTAGCGGGAGATATCTACGAGCAGTACTTC.